The entry below describes one TCR beta chain. Its specificity is not known. The assay was immunoSEQ multiplex PCR, and TCRdb's table has in-frame clones only and misses some. The sample has just under 100,000 clones, about 93% seen once. This sample was taken from a study of graft-versus-host responses after intestinal transplantation. Study at large: Tacrolimus and steroids were given for around 3 years to all recipients after anti-thymocyte globulin induction.

Notes on the study in general: Present in recipient marrow, GvH clones included some that appeared first in ileum or blood.

The sequence was obtained from a human patient who received an intestinal transplant, so some T cells may come from the graft donor. Specimen: PBMCs, collected about 450 days after intestinal transplant.

This chain's CDR3 is CASSFGPVSEKLFF. DNA for the CDR3: TGTGCCAGCAGCTTTGGGCCCGTCAGTGAAAAACTGTTTTTT. V usage is TRBV7-2 and J usage is TRBJ1-4; D is ambiguous. The length of the CDR3 is 14 residues. Germline CDR1 SGHTA, CDR2 FQGNSA. The V end lost 3 bases, the J end lost 7 bases, and 12 bases lay between the germline ends.